This TCR beta chain appears in the sequencing data of a study of shared clonotypes between healthy human individuals. Background on the study: The cohort had a couple of women and three men, ages 18 to 49.

TCRdb's table, derived via immunoSEQ multiplex PCR, lists solely in-frame clones and lacks some. The sample includes some 1,400,000 clones, roughly 96% of them seen just once. Study donors comprised healthy, HIV-negative adults devoid of recent acute infection or vaccination. Sequenced input: naive CD4+ T cells sorted from blood. The subset: CD45RA+ positively selected. This clonotype was sampled from a man aged 25-45 years in good health.

The CDR3 bases are TGTGCCAGCGGGACAACAAGCAATCAGCCCCAGCATTTT. Translating it yields CASGTTSNQPQHF. V usage is TRBV2 and J usage is TRBJ1-5; weak D call: TRBD1 (6 bases). Between the trimmed V and J ends, which lost 8 bases and 1 base, there was a span of 9 bases. The CDR3 is 13 residues long. Germline V gene lookup returns CDR1 SNHLY and CDR2 FYNNEI.